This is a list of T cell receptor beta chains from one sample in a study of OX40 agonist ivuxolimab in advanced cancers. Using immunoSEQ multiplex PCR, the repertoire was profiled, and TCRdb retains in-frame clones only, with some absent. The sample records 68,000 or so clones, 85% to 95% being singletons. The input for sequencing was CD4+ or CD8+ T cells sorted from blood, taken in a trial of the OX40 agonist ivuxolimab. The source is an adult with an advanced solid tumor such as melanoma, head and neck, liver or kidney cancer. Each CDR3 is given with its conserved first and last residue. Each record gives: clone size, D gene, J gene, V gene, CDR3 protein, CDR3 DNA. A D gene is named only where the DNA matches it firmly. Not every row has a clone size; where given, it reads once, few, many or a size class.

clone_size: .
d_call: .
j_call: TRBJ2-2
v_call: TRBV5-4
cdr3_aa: CASSLISGMNTGELFF
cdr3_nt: TGTGCCAGCAGCTTGATAAGCGGTATGAACACCGGGGAGCTGTTTTTT

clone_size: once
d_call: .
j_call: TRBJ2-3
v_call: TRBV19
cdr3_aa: CASSIQGTTDTQYF
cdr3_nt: TGTGCCAGTAGTATCCAGGGTACAACAGATACGCAGTATTTT

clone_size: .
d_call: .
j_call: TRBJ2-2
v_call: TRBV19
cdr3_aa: CASSIYEETGELFF
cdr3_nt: TGTGCCAGTAGTATATACGAGGAGACCGGGGAGCTGTTTTTT

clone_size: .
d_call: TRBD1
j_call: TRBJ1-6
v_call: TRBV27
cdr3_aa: CASSPHRDREDSPLHF
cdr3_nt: TGTGCCAGCAGTCCACACCGGGACAGGGAAGATTCACCCCTCCACTTT

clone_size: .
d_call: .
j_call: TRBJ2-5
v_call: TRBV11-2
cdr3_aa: CASSLRLAEETQYF
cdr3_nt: TGTGCCAGCAGCTTAAGGCTAGCTGAGGAGACCCAGTACTTC

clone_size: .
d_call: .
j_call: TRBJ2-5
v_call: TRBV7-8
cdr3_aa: CASSLGLVVPETQYF
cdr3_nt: TGTGCCAGCAGCTTAGGGCTTGTGGTCCCAGAGACCCAGTACTTC

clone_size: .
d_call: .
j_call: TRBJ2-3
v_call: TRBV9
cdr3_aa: CASSVVGEPTDTQYF
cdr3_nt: TGTGCCAGCAGCGTAGTTGGCGAGCCGACAGATACGCAGTATTTT

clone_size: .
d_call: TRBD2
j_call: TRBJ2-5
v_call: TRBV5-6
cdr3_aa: CASSWRLADIQETQYF
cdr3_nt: TGTGCCAGCAGCTGGAGACTAGCGGACATACAAGAGACCCAGTACTTC

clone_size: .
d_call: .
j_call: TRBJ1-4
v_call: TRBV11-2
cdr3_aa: CASSPRVTRPEKLFF
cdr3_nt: TGTGCCAGCAGCCCGCGCGTGACCCGACCTGAAAAACTGTTTTTT

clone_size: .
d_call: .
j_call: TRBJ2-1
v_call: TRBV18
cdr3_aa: CASSPTGLGTGPYNEQFF
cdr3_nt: TGTGCCAGCTCACCGACTGGCCTTGGGACTGGACCCTACAATGAGCAGTTCTTC

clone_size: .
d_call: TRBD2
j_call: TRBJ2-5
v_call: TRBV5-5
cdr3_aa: CASSGGTSGRAPQETQYF
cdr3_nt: TGTGCCAGCAGCGGAGGGACTAGCGGGAGAGCCCCCCAAGAGACCCAGTACTTC

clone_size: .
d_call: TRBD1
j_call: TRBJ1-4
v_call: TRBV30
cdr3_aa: CAWKGAGTGYEKLFF
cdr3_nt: TGTGCCTGGAAGGGCGCCGGGACAGGTTATGAAAAACTGTTTTTT